This TCR beta chain was found in a study of blood T cell repertoires in COVID-19. Study as a whole: The study drew acute and convalescent COVID-19 samples from the United States, Italy and Spain.

Sequencing used immunoSEQ multiplex PCR; TCRdb keeps in-frame clones, though not all of them. The sample consists of roughly 200,000 clones, 83% of them appearing once. Within 2 weeks of study entry, exposed participants had contacted a PCR-confirmed or clinician-diagnosed COVID-19 case. The sequence derives from a woman in her 50s who had been exposed to COVID-19. The sequenced sample consisted of PBMCs or T cells enriched from blood (not recorded which).

The CDR3 coding sequence is TGTGCCAGCAGCTTCGGGACAGGGTTGTCCGGGGAGCTGTTTTTT. Encoded protein: CASSFGTGLSGELFF. J is TRBJ2-2 and V is TRBV11-3; 9 bases map to TRBD1. The CDR3 runs to 15 residues. Germline V gene sequence: CDR1 SGHNT, CDR2 YENEEA. The J segment lost 6 bases and the V segment lost 3 bases, leaving 5 bases of the junction unmatched.